A single sample gave rise to the 30 T cell receptor beta chains below, sequenced in a study of blood T cell repertoires in COVID-19. Generated by immunoSEQ multiplex PCR, the TCRdb table keeps only in-frame clones and is missing some. The table has 200,000 to 300,000 clones, about 88% seen once. Sequenced material: peripheral blood. All receptors derive from a woman aged 70-85 years with active or convalescent COVID-19.

This chain links TRBV7-9 with TRBJ1-1, with D hard to call. Trimming cost V 3 bases and J 3 bases, with 8 bases left between them. CDR1 and CDR2 from the germline V gene are SEHNR and FQNEAQ (reference sequence). The length of the CDR3 is 13 residues. CDR3 DNA sequence: TGTGCCAGCAGCTTTTTGAGGGACACTGAAGCTTTCTTT. Its protein is CASSFLRDTEAFF.

The chain combines TRBV11-2 with TRBJ2-7, with D unclear. The CDR3 has 12 amino acids. Germline V lookup: CDR1 SGHAT, CDR2 FQNNGV. V lost 1 base, J lost 3 bases, and 4 bases lay in between. This CDR3 reads CASSLVYYEQYF. CDR3 nucleotides: TGTGCCAGCAGCTTAGTTTACTACGAGCAGTACTTC.

This clone has a single count. The V and J genes are TRBV6-5 and TRBJ2-3; D call uncertain. The CDR3 consists of 12 residues. The germline gives CDR1 MNHEY, CDR2 SVGAGI. The germline V and J ends were trimmed by 8 bases and 1 base, with 7 bases remaining between them. In nucleotides, the CDR3 is TGTGCCAGCGAGATGGGCACAGATACGCAGTATTTT. Its protein product is CASEMGTDTQYF.

The chain carries TRBV7-7 and TRBJ2-3; 7 bases align to TRBD2. Trimming removed 5 bases from V and 3 bases from J; junction bases left unmatched: 8. Germline CDR1 SSHAT, CDR2 FNYEAQ (reference sequence). The CDR3 is 15 amino acids. CDR3 DNA sequence: TGTGCCAGCAGCCCTGGGGGGGGGATGACAGATACGCAGTATTTT. The encoded protein is CASSPGGGMTDTQYF.

This clone was detected a few times. The genes are TRBV3-1 (or the pseudogene TRBV3-2) and TRBJ1-6; possibly TRBD1 for D (6 bases). The CDR3 has 16 amino acids. The V gene's germline CDR1 is LGHDT and CDR2 YNNKEL (reference sequence). Trimming stripped 1 base from V and 3 bases from J, with 10 bases between. The CDR3 region is CASSQGAGVYNSPLHF. CDR3 DNA: TGTGCCAGCAGCCAAGGGGCAGGGGTCTATAATTCACCCCTCCACTTT.

The J gene is TRBJ2-7, the V gene TRBV7-9, with 10 bases that match TRBD2. CDR1 and CDR2 from the germline V gene are SEHNR and FQNEAQ (reference sequence). Unmatched junction bases numbered 7, after V lost 0 bases and J lost 11 bases. The CDR3 is made up of 14 amino acids. The CDR3 is CASSLAPSGGEKYF. CDR3 bases: TGTGCCAGCAGCTTAGCCCCTAGCGGGGGAGAGAAGTACTTC. Full variable domain (remainder filled in from reference TRBV7-9 and TRBJ2-7): DTGVSQNPRHKITKRGQNVTFRCDPISEHNRLYWYRQTLGQGPEFLTYFQNEAQLEKSRLLSDRFSAERPKGSFSTLEIQRTEQGDSAMYLCASSLAPSGGEKYFGPGTRLTVT.

The rearrangement uses TRBV9 and TRBJ1-3; the match to TRBD1 covers 7 bases. This CDR3 is 14 amino acids long. V was clipped by 3 bases and J by 2 bases; unmatched bases: 2. Germline V gene lookup returns CDR1 SGDLS and CDR2 YYNGEE. In DNA form, the CDR3 reads TGTGCCAGCAGCGGAACAGGGGCTGGAAACACCATATATTTT. It encodes CASSGTGAGNTIYF.

This clone occurred once. The chain links TRBV2 to TRBJ2-2; 7 nucleotides match TRBD2. The CDR3 loop spans 16 amino acids. Trimming cost V 5 bases and J 1 base; bases outside gene matches: 7. Germline CDR1 is SNHLY and CDR2 is FYNNEI. CDR3 bases: TGTGCCAGCAGTTTATTAGCGGGCCTGAACACCGGGGAGCTGTTTTTT. Residues: CASSLLAGLNTGELFF.

V usage is TRBV5-1 and J usage is TRBJ2-7; 9 nucleotides agree with TRBD1. V lost 1 base to trimming and J lost 5 bases; unmatched junction nucleotides: 13. The CDR3 spans 17 residues. Per the germline V gene, CDR1 is SGHRS and CDR2 is YFSETQ. This CDR3 is CASSLIGFRDREHEQYF. CDR3 DNA: TGCGCCAGCAGCTTGATAGGCTTCCGGGACAGGGAACACGAGCAGTACTTC.

J is TRBJ2-5 and V is TRBV7-8; TRBD2 agrees at 8 bases. V gave up 1 base and J gave up 5 bases; unmatched junction bases: 6. Per germline, CDR1 SGHVS and CDR2 FQNEAQ. The CDR3 has 15 amino acids. The DNA for the CDR3 is TGTGCCAGCAGCTTAGATGCGGGGGGTGTTGAGACCCAGTACTTC. As protein: CASSLDAGGVETQYF.

This chain uses TRBV4-3 with TRBJ2-2; D perhaps matches TRBD2 (6 bases). Trimming removed 1 base at V and 6 bases at J, with 15 bases between. The CDR3 extends over 16 amino acids. The germline CDR1 and CDR2 sequences are LGHNA and YSLEER. DNA for the CDR3: TGCGCCAGCAGCCAAGGTGGAGGAGGGCGAGCCGGGGAGCTGTTTTTT. Protein product: CASSQGGGGRAGELFF.

The chain combines TRBV2 with TRBJ1-2, with D tentatively TRBD1 (6 bases). Trimming pared 4 bases from V and 2 bases from J, leaving 8 bases between. Germline CDR1 SNHLY, CDR2 FYNNEI. The CDR3 runs 13 residues. In nucleotides, the CDR3 is TGTGCCAGCAGTGCCAGGGGAAACTATGGCTACACCTTC. Its translation is CASSARGNYGYTF.

The CDR3, as DNA: TGTGCCAGCAGTGATTCGGGATCCCTCGCTGAGCCCCAGCATTTT. Translation: CASSDSGSLAEPQHF. The chain uses TRBV25-1 and TRBJ1-5; unclear D gene. Trimming removed 3 bases from V and 8 bases from J, with 17 bases in between. The germline CDR1 and CDR2 sequences are MGHDK and SYGVNS. The CDR3 is 15 residues long.

The chain links TRBV12-3 or TRBV12-4 to TRBJ1-2; D is ambiguous. The CDR3 sequence is 12 residues long. Between the trimmed V and J ends, which lost 4 bases and 4 bases, there was a span of 7 bases. The CDR3 loop is CASSSSRYGYTF. CDR3 DNA: TGTGCCAGCAGTTCCTCTCGCTATGGCTACACCTTC.

The gene calls are TRBV12-5 and TRBJ1-4; D unclear. The V gene lost 2 bases and the J gene lost 0 bases, with 4 bases spanning the gap. The germline V gene has CDR1 LGHNT and CDR2 FRNRAP. The CDR3 sequence is 14 residues long. CDR3 amino acids: CASGLSATNEKLFF. In DNA form, the CDR3 reads TGTGCTAGTGGTTTGTCAGCAACTAATGAAAAACTGTTTTTT.

The J gene is TRBJ2-5, the V gene TRBV7-2; 10 nucleotides align to TRBD2. The CDR3 is made up of 15 amino acids. Germline assignment: CDR1 SGHTA and CDR2 FQGNSA. V was clipped by 4 bases and J by 5 bases; unmatched bases: 7. This chain's CDR3 is CASSSSSGGGETQYF. DNA for the CDR3: TGTGCCAGCAGCTCCTCTAGCGGGGGTGGGGAGACCCAGTACTTC.

This sequence joins TRBV9 and TRBJ2-2; TRBD1 agrees at 9 bases. The CDR3 runs to 15 residues. Per the germline V gene, CDR1 is SGDLS and CDR2 is YYNGEE. V gave up 3 bases and J gave up 4 bases; unmatched junction bases: 4. CDR3 protein: CASSGGTGPTGELFF. CDR3 coding DNA: TGTGCCAGCAGCGGGGGGACAGGGCCCACCGGGGAGCTGTTTTTT.

The rearrangement uses TRBV3-1 (or the pseudogene TRBV3-2) and TRBJ1-1; tentative D call: TRBD1 (6 bases). Trimming took 3 bases from V and 3 from J, leaving 17 bases between them. The germline V gene has CDR1 LGHDT and CDR2 YNNKEL (reference sequence). The CDR3 covers 16 residues. The CDR3 reads CASSHRGTMSDTEAFF. The DNA for the CDR3 is TGTGCCAGCAGCCACCGAGGGACAATGTCGGACACTGAAGCTTTCTTT.

The chain recombines TRBV21-1 with TRBJ1-5. TRBV21-1 constitutes a pseudogene. This CDR3 spans 14 amino acids. The CDR3 nucleotides read TGTGCCAGCAGCAAACCGGGTAGCAATCAGCCCCAGCATTTT. This translates into CASSKPGSNQPQHF.

The V gene is TRBV19, the J gene TRBJ2-7; D is possibly TRBD1 (6 bases). The germline V gene has CDR1 LNHDA and CDR2 SQIVND (reference sequence). The V and J ends lost 5 bases and 0 bases respectively, with 14 bases between them. The CDR3 length is 15 residues. CDR3 nucleotide sequence: TGTGCCAGTAGTCCCCCAGGGGCGGACTCCTACGAGCAGTACTTC. Its translation is CASSPPGADSYEQYF.

V usage is TRBV9 and J usage is TRBJ2-2; 10 bases are shared with TRBD2. In germline, CDR1 is SGDLS, CDR2 YYNGEE. CDR3 length: 17 amino acids. V shed 4 bases, J shed 5 bases, and the junction held 11 bases outside the gene matches. Here the CDR3 reads CASSTPSGGARTGELFF. The DNA for the CDR3 is TGTGCCAGCAGCACCCCCAGCGGGGGGGCAAGGACCGGGGAGCTGTTTTTT.

The sample holds a few counts of this clone. The chain links TRBV6-5 to TRBJ2-7, with D possibly TRBD1 on 5 matching bases. Germline V gives CDR1 MNHEY, CDR2 SVGAGI. The CDR3 is 13 amino acids. The V end was cut by 4 bases, the J end by 2 bases, with 9 bases between. For the CDR3, the DNA is TGTGCCAGCAGTTTCGGCAGGGCCTACGAGCAGTACTTC. This encodes CASSFGRAYEQYF.

The sample holds a few counts of this clone. The identical CDR3 is also encoded by other nucleotide sequences in the sample. DNA of the CDR3: TGTGCCAGCAGCCCAGGGACTAGCGGGGGGCAAGAGACCCAGTACTTC. Translating gives CASSPGTSGGQETQYF. This chain connects TRBV7-9 to TRBJ2-5, with TRBD2 identical over 15 bases. CDR1 SEHNR and CDR2 FQNEAQ come from the germline V gene (reference sequence). Unmatched junction bases numbered 3, after V lost 5 bases and J lost 2 bases. The CDR3 has 16 amino acids.

The V and J genes are TRBV7-8 and TRBJ2-7; the D gene is possibly TRBD2 (6 bases). Germline CDR1 SGHVS, CDR2 FQNEAQ. V was clipped by 11 bases and J by 1 base, with 12 bases between them. The length of the CDR3 is 12 residues. The CDR3 spells CASSGGSYEQYF. The CDR3 DNA is TGTGCCTCCTCAGGAGGGTCCTACGAGCAGTACTTC.

With respect to this clone: One end of the junction fails to match germline, which may point to a read error. The rearrangement uses TRBV29-1 and TRBJ1-2; possible D gene TRBD1, 6 bases. The CDR3 is 16 amino acids. In germline, CDR1 is SQVTM, CDR2 ANQGSEA. CDR3 amino acids: CSLDQPRGYSLYGYTF. CDR3 coding DNA: TGCAGCCTTGACCAACCCAGGGGCTACAGCCTCTATGGCTACACCTTC.

The chain combines TRBV11-3 with TRBJ2-3; TRBD1 matches at 7 bases. The junction had 7 bases not matched to a gene; V was cut back by 5 bases and J by 8 bases. Germline V CDR1 and CDR2: SGHNT, YENEEA. The CDR3 has 13 amino acids. CDR3 DNA sequence: TGTGCCAGCAGCAGCGACAGGGCTCCTACGCAGTATTTT. Translated, it gives CASSSDRAPTQYF.

This chain links TRBV7-9 with TRBJ1-2; D gene ambiguous. Trimming left V 7 bases short and J 5 bases short, with 8 bases between. The germline V gene has CDR1 SEHNR and CDR2 FQNEAQ (reference sequence). The CDR3 is made up of 11 amino acids. The CDR3 DNA sequence: TGTGCCAGCATCGACGGGTATGGCTACACCTTC. This codes for CASIDGYGYTF.

V and J are TRBV11-2 and TRBJ2-1; 7 bases agree with TRBD2. J lost 3 bases, V lost 3 bases, and 5 bases had no gene match. The CDR3 is 15 residues long. From germline, CDR1 is SGHAT and CDR2 FQNNGV. CDR3: CASSLMGRVYNEQFF. CDR3 coding DNA: TGTGCCAGCAGCTTGATGGGGAGGGTCTACAATGAGCAGTTCTTC.

The V and J genes are TRBV27 and TRBJ1-2; 10 positions match TRBD1. V dropped 5 bases and J dropped 2; count of bases not matched to a gene: 8. Germline V CDR1 and CDR2: MNHEY, SMNVEV (reference sequence). The CDR3 is 16 amino acids. The CDR3 sequence: CASSPWDRGGNYGYTF. The CDR3 DNA reads as TGTGCCAGCAGTCCCTGGGACAGGGGAGGGAACTATGGCTACACCTTC.

The chain combines TRBV12-5 with TRBJ1-5, with TRBD1 matching 8 bases. Trimming cost V 0 bases and J 2 bases; bases outside gene matches: 3. This CDR3 contains 16 residues. The germline CDR1 and CDR2 sequences are LGHNT and FRNRAP. CDR3 residues: CASGLVQGQGNQPQHF. The CDR3 nucleotides are TGTGCTAGTGGTTTGGTACAGGGACAGGGCAATCAGCCCCAGCATTTT. Supplemented by reference TRBV12-5 and TRBJ1-5, the full variable domain reads DARVTQTPRHKVTEMGQEVTMRCQPILGHNTVFWYRQTMMQGLELLAYFRNRAPLDDSGMPKDRFSAEMPDATLATLKIQPSEPRDSAVYFCASGLVQGQGNQPQHFGDGTRLSIL.